The 9 T cell receptor beta chains in this list originate from one sample, sequenced in a study of Ad26.COV2.S vaccination and SARS-CoV-2 variants. Treatment meaning: 15 to 20 received Ad26.COV2.S at low or high dose, single or two shots; several received placebo; per-sample allocation not given. At day 63 after the first vaccine or placebo injection, samples were drawn. Repertoires were generated with immunoSEQ multiplex PCR, while TCRdb's copy carries only in-frame clones and drops some. The sample yields around 400,000 clones, roughly four fifths seen once. The sequencing used peripheral blood, collected in a trial of Ad26.COV2.S vaccine versus placebo. These receptors were taken from a person aged 18-65 years who received the Ad26.COV2.S COVID-19 vaccine or a placebo.

This sequence joins TRBV6-2 or TRBV6-3 and TRBJ2-2; TRBD2 is a possible D gene (5 bases). Per germline, CDR1 MNHEY and CDR2 SVGEGT. Deletions cut 5 bases from V and 4 bases from J, with 14 bases between. The CDR3 loop spans 15 amino acids. CDR3 residues: CASSTLRGRTGELFF. CDR3 sequence (DNA): TGTGCCAGCAGTACCTTGCGAGGGCGCACCGGGGAGCTGTTTTTT.

The V and J genes are TRBV6-6 and TRBJ1-1, with D possibly matching TRBD1 (5 bases). Germline V gene data show CDR1 as MNHNY and CDR2 as SVGAGI (reference sequence). The CDR3 consists of 16 residues. Trimming stripped 6 bases from V and 2 bases from J, with 19 bases between. The CDR3 loop is CASSPHGGLRNTEAFF. The CDR3, as DNA: TGTGCCAGCAGCCCCCACGGGGGACTAAGAAACACTGAAGCTTTCTTT.

As concerns this clone: Different DNA sequences within this sample yield the same CDR3. This chain joins TRBV6-5 and TRBJ1-2; the D is unclear. The length of the CDR3 is 13 residues. Germline loops: CDR1 MNHEY, CDR2 SVGAGI. Trimming stripped 0 bases from V and 4 bases from J, with 6 bases between. CDR3: CASSYSSSYGYTF. The CDR3 bases are TGTGCCAGCAGTTACTCCTCTAGCTATGGCTACACCTTC.

V and J are TRBV14 and TRBJ2-7, with a tentative D call TRBD1 (7 bases). Germline V gene data show CDR1 as SGHDN and CDR2 as FVKESK. The CDR3 contains 17 residues. V gave up 0 bases and J gave up 3 bases, with 18 bases separating them. The CDR3 region is CASSQEGSGGFFYEQYF. In DNA, the CDR3 is TGTGCCAGCAGCCAAGAGGGATCAGGGGGGTTCTTCTACGAGCAGTACTTC.

CDR3 DNA: TGTGCCAGCAGTAATTCCAGAGGTGAAAAACTGTTTTTT. This codes for CASSNSRGEKLFF. The V and J genes are TRBV6-2 or TRBV6-3 and TRBJ1-4, with no clear D. This CDR3 spans 13 amino acids. Trimming shortened V by 5 bases and J by 7 bases, and 11 bases separated the two germline ends. Germline CDR1 and CDR2: MNHEY and SVGEGT.

The genes are TRBV18 and TRBJ2-1; 12 bases map to TRBD2. The CDR3 sequence is 14 residues long. V dropped 1 base and J dropped 9; count of bases not matched to a gene: 1. Germline loops: CDR1 KGHSH, CDR2 LQKENI. The CDR3 loop reads CASSPQLAGGEQFF. As DNA, the CDR3 is TGTGCCAGCTCACCACAACTAGCGGGGGGTGAGCAGTTCTTC.

The rearrangement uses TRBV6-5 and TRBJ1-3; perhaps TRBD1 as D (5 bases). The CDR3 has 16 amino acids. The V end was cut by 0 bases, the J end by 6 bases, with 15 bases between. Germline values: CDR1 MNHEY, CDR2 SVGAGI. Here the CDR3 DNA reads TGTGCCAGCAGTTACTCTCGCACAGGCCGGGTAAACACCATATATTTT. This sequence encodes CASSYSRTGRVNTIYF.

The rearrangement joins TRBV10-3 to TRBJ2-4; D unresolved. Trimming took off 2 bases at V and 8 bases at J, with 10 bases between the two ends. This CDR3 is 13 amino acids long. Germline CDR1 and CDR2: ENHRY and SYGVKD. CDR3 coding DNA: TGTGCCATCAGTGAGGGTAAGGTGGACATTCAGTACTTC. It translates to CAISEGKVDIQYF.

The chain is built from TRBV5-1 and TRBJ1-5; D not certain. Germline V lookup: CDR1 SGHRS, CDR2 YFSETQ. V was clipped by 3 bases and J by 1 base, with 5 bases between them. The CDR3 loop spans 13 amino acids. CDR3 DNA sequence: TGCGCCAGCAGCTATGGCAGCAATCAGCCCCAGCATTTT. Translated: CASSYGSNQPQHF.